This passage covers 4 T cell receptor beta chains from one sample sequenced in a study of CXCR3-negative and CXCR3-positive naive CD8 T cells. TRB cDNA was prepared as libraries by UMI-labeled 5' RACE. TCRdb reprocessed the 5' RACE reads and stores each CDR3 protein as one record, lacking DNA. Its table lists about 62,000 distinct CDR3 sequences. What was sequenced was naive CXCR3- CD8+ T cells from blood. Sample subset: CD45RO-CCR7+CD27+CD95- naive CD8+ T cells lacking CXCR3 (TNR3-). The receptors were sampled from a human donor in good health. Some clones in this sample may be carry-over from other donors' samples.

This chain joins TRBV21-1 and TRBJ1-1. TRBV21-1 is a documented pseudogene. This CDR3 is 17 amino acids long. CDR3 protein: CASSSGGDYFLNTEAFF.

V usage is TRBV29-1 and J usage is TRBJ1-5; with no DNA, the TCRdb D assignment of TRBD1 cannot be verified. Germline values: CDR1 SQVTM, CDR2 ANQGSEA. The CDR3 sequence is 19 residues long. CDR3 sequence: CSVEPDRGLSPGRDQPQHF. Full variable domain (rest looked up from reference TRBV29-1 and TRBJ1-5): SAVISQKPSRDICQRGTSLTIQCQVDSQVTMMFWYRQQPGQSLTLIATANQGSEATYESGFVIDKFPISRPNLTFSTLTVSNMSPEDSSIYLCSVEPDRGLSPGRDQPQHFGDGTRLSIL.

The rearrangement uses TRBV5-4 and TRBJ2-5; there is no DNA to check the TCRdb D call of TRBD1. CDR1 and CDR2 (germline): SGHNT, YYREEE (reference sequence). The CDR3 sequence is 14 residues long. This chain's CDR3 is CASTMPGQQETQYF.

The gene calls are TRBV29-1 and TRBJ1-3. The CDR3 runs 14 residues. The germline CDR1 and CDR2 sequences are SQVTM and ANQGSEA. The CDR3 spells CSVDREGSGNTIYF. The whole variable domain, remainder taken from reference TRBV29-1 and TRBJ1-3, is SAVISQKPSRDICQRGTSLTIQCQVDSQVTMMFWYRQQPGQSLTLIATANQGSEATYESGFVIDKFPISRPNLTFSTLTVSNMSPEDSSIYLCSVDREGSGNTIYFGEGSWLTVV.